This T cell receptor beta chain originates from a study of T cell responses to AZD1222 COVID-19 vaccine. This clone has just one count. Here immunoSEQ multiplex PCR was the method, and the copy in TCRdb shows in-frame clones only, minus some. Here the sample spans approximately 140,000 clones, 90% being singletons. Trimming removed 3 bases from V and 4 bases from J, with 9 bases in between. CDR1 is WSHSY and CDR2 is SAAADI in the germline V gene. The CDR3 is 13 residues long. The chain links TRBV10-2 to TRBJ1-1, with D possibly matching TRBD1 (5 bases). This TCR was recovered from an adult who received the AZD1222 COVID-19 vaccine. Specimen: peripheral blood, collected 28 days after the second AZD1222 dose. The DNA of the CDR3 is TGCGCCAGCAGTGAACTCGGGGGCACTGAAGCTTTCTTT. It is translated as CASSELGGTEAFF.